The next 16 T cell receptor beta chains were all read from a single sample in a study of T cells in Graves' hyperthyroidism and ophthalmopathy. RNA transcripts served as the template for amplifying TCR beta CDR3 regions. Carried out on the TCR CDR3, a first-round RT-PCR used the HTBI primer set. Via MiXCR, TCRdb re-called the multiplex PCR reads, giving one row per CDR3 protein. Of hundreds of thousands of distinct CDR3 sequences listed, 11% to 15% are singletons. The sample was blood. The receptors were gathered from a woman aged 30 to 39 with Graves' hyperthyroidism.

The gene calls are TRBV20-1 and TRBJ1-6; TRBD1 might be the D (5 bases). CDR3 length: 15 amino acids. V was cut by 1 base and J by 5 bases, with 12 bases left in between. Germline loops: CDR1 DFQATT, CDR2 SNEGSKA (reference sequence). In DNA form, the CDR3 reads TGCAGTGCTAGAGCAGGGCCCGATCATAATTCACCCCTCCACTTT. This encodes CSARAGPDHNSPLHF.

This chain connects TRBV7-9 to TRBJ2-1; TRBD2 aligns across 8 bases. The CDR3 totals 16 residues. CDR1 SEHNR and CDR2 FQNEAQ come from the germline V gene (reference sequence). V shed 0 bases and J 4 bases; nucleotides not matched to a gene: 5. CDR3 DNA: TGTGCCAGCAGCTTAGCACTAGCGGCGGATTACAATGAGCAGTTCTTC. It encodes CASSLALAADYNEQFF.

Regarding this clonotype: This may come from a read error, since a much larger clone is one base off. This chain joins TRBV7-6 and TRBJ2-5; D gene ambiguous. CDR3 length equals 15 residues. Looked up from germline, CDR1 is SGHVS and CDR2 is FNYEAQ. The V gene lost 5 bases and the J gene lost 2 bases, with 15 bases spanning the gap. The CDR3 protein is CASSPTPLGQETQYF. Written as DNA, the CDR3 is TGTGCCAGCAGCCCCACCCCATTAGGGCAAGAGACCCAGTACTTC.

This clonotype was observed a few times. This chain joins TRBV19 and TRBJ1-1; perhaps TRBD1 as D (6 bases). V was cut by 0 bases and J by 2 bases, with 16 bases left in between. CDR1 and CDR2 (germline): LNHDA, SQIVND (reference sequence). The CDR3 is 17 residues long. The CDR3 DNA reads as TGTGCCAGTAGTATAGATCTATTCGGGACACTTAACACTGAAGCTTTCTTT. Encoded protein: CASSIDLFGTLNTEAFF. The full variable domain, rest sourced from reference TRBV19 and TRBJ1-1, is DGGITQSPKYLFRKEGQNVTLSCEQNLNHDAMYWYRQDPGQGLRLIYYSQIVNDFQKGDIAEGYSVSREKKESFPLTVTSAQKNPTAFYLCASSIDLFGTLNTEAFFGQGTRLTVV.

The sample holds many counts of this clonotype. The chain joins TRBV12-3 or TRBV12-4 to TRBJ2-5; D possibly uses TRBD1 or TRBD2 (5 bases each). V gave up 3 bases and J gave up 0 bases, with 14 bases separating them. The CDR3 extends over 16 amino acids. CDR3 sequence: CASSLGDPSYQETQYF. The DNA of the CDR3 is TGTGCCAGCAGTTTGGGGGACCCCTCGTACCAAGAGACCCAGTACTTC.

In its sample, this clonotype was seen a few times. The chain carries TRBV6-1 and TRBJ2-2, with TRBD2 identical over 8 bases. There are 13 residues in the CDR3. J lost 6 bases, V lost 3 bases, and 0 bases had no gene match. Germline V gene lookup returns CDR1 MNHNS and CDR2 SASEGT. The CDR3 DNA reads TGTGCCAGCAGTGACGGGAGGGCCGGGGAGCTGTTTTTT. Its protein product is CASSDGRAGELFF.

This sequence joins TRBV13 and TRBJ2-1, with D possibly being TRBD2 (5 bases). The CDR3 runs to 14 residues. CDR1 and CDR2 (germline): PRHDT, FYEKMQ (reference sequence). V gave up 3 bases and J gave up 12 bases, with 18 bases separating them. CDR3 in amino acids: CASSLVDSKRVQFF. The CDR3 nucleotides are TGTGCCAGCAGCTTGGTAGATTCCAAGAGGGTGCAGTTCTTC.

This clonotype was recorded a few times. The chain has TRBV18 and TRBJ1-1; tentative D call: TRBD1 (5 bases). Germline CDR1 and CDR2: KGHSH and LQKENI. Trimming removed 3 bases from V and 11 bases from J, with 19 bases in between. The CDR3 extends over 14 amino acids. CDR3 coding DNA: TGTGCCAGCTCACCTACAAAGGGGTCCCTAGGGGCTTTCTTT. It is translated as CASSPTKGSLGAFF.

This clonotype was recorded many times. The chain recombines TRBV6-5 with TRBJ1-1; 7 bases agree with TRBD1. V lost 2 bases and J lost 1; bases outside the gene matches: 1. CDR3 length: 14 amino acids. Looked up from germline, CDR1 is MNHEY and CDR2 is SVGAGI. CDR3 coding DNA: TGTGCCAGCAGTTACCCAGGGGGGAACACTGAAGCTTTCTTT. Protein: CASSYPGGNTEAFF.

In its sample, this clonotype was seen many times. The chain carries TRBV12-5 and TRBJ2-5; D ambiguous. CDR3 length: 16 amino acids. The ends were cut back, 1 base at V and 3 bases at J, with 15 bases in the middle. Germline values: CDR1 LGHNT, CDR2 FRNRAP. CDR3 coding DNA: TGTGCTAGTGGTTTGGATACCGACTCGATCAAAGAGACCCAGTACTTC. It encodes CASGLDTDSIKETQYF.

This clonotype was detected ten times or more. The gene calls are TRBV29-1 and TRBJ1-2; D is ambiguous. Germline assignment: CDR1 SQVTM and CDR2 ANQGSEA. V gave up 4 bases and J gave up 3 bases, with 12 bases separating them. This CDR3 is built from 13 residues. The CDR3 DNA follows: TGCAGCGTTGGAATGGGTACGGACTATGGCTACACCTTC. It yields the protein CSVGMGTDYGYTF.

Only a few counts were recorded for this clonotype. The chain employs TRBV4-3 and TRBJ1-2, with TRBD1 as a possible D gene (5 bases). V lost 4 bases to trimming and J lost 7 bases, with 16 bases between them. In germline, CDR1 is LGHNA, CDR2 YSLEER. The CDR3 totals 14 residues. CDR3 region: CASSPDGGGSGYTF. For the CDR3, the DNA is TGCGCCAGCAGCCCGGACGGGGGTGGAAGTGGCTACACCTTC.

This clonotype was recorded at least ten times. V and J are TRBV7-2 and TRBJ2-3; D unclear. CDR3 length equals 12 residues. V lost 3 bases, J lost 2 bases, and 3 bases lay in between. Germline assignment: CDR1 SGHTA and CDR2 FQGNSA. The CDR3 is CASSFITDTQYF. DNA for the CDR3: TGTGCCAGCAGCTTTATCACAGATACGCAGTATTTT.

This clonotype was observed many times. The chain is built from TRBV5-1 and TRBJ1-6, with D perhaps matching TRBD1 (5 bases). This CDR3 comprises 14 residues. Germline V gene sequence: CDR1 SGHRS, CDR2 YFSETQ. V was pared by 7 bases and J by 8 bases, with 16 bases between. CDR3 in amino acids: CASSSTERYSPLHF. DNA for the CDR3: TGCGCCAGCTCCTCGACAGAACGGTATTCACCCCTCCACTTT. Full variable domain (outside the CDR3, taken from reference TRBV5-1 and TRBJ1-6): KAGVTQTPRYLIKTRGQQVTLSCSPISGHRSVSWYQQTPGQGLQFLFEYFSETQRNKGNFPGRFSGRQFSNSRSEMNVSTLELGDSALYLCASSSTERYSPLHFGNGTRLTVT.

Only a few counts were recorded for this clonotype. The chain links TRBV3-1 to TRBJ2-7; 11 bases are a match to TRBD2. V dropped 4 bases and J dropped 0; count of bases not matched to a gene: 11. Germline CDR1 reads LGHDT; CDR2 reads YNNKEL (reference sequence). The CDR3 runs 18 residues. This chain's CDR3 is CASSPPLTSGRSSYEQYF. CDR3 in DNA: TGTGCCAGCAGCCCGCCCCTTACTAGCGGGAGAAGCTCCTACGAGCAGTACTTC.

This rearrangement joins TRBV4-1 to TRBJ1-2, with TRBD1 matching over 9 bases. The CDR3 totals 15 residues. V gave up 3 bases and J gave up 5 bases; unmatched junction bases: 7. Germline values: CDR1 MGHRA, CDR2 YSYEKL. This chain's CDR3 is CASSQGTGPFYGYTF. The CDR3 DNA reads as TGCGCCAGCAGCCAGGGGACAGGGCCGTTTTATGGCTACACCTTC.